This TCR beta chain was observed in a study of STAT5B mutations in CD4+ large granular lymphocyte leukemia. Study conclusions and caveats: Patient CD4-sorted repertoires stayed more clonal than healthy ones after leukemic-clone removal. Top patient clones used TRBV06 genes more often: 8/27 versus 2/35 in controls.

The CDR3 contains 16 residues. The germline V gene has CDR1 KGHSH and CDR2 LQKENI. V dropped 3 bases and J dropped 3; count of bases not matched to a gene: 6. TCRdb's table, derived via immunoSEQ multiplex PCR, lists solely in-frame clones and lacks some. The table includes about 30,000 clones, approximately 73% detected once. This clone showed up just a few times. What it binds is unknown. The TCR was taken from a human donor in good health. Material: CD4+ T cells from blood buffy coats. The gene calls are TRBV18 and TRBJ2-2; TRBD1 matches 8 bases. Here the CDR3 reads CASSPRDRIYTGELFF. The CDR3 region has the DNA TGTGCCAGCTCACCCCGGGACAGGATTTACACCGGGGAGCTGTTTTTT.